This TCR beta chain was identified in a study of monozygotic twins with inflammatory bowel disease. From germline, CDR1 is LGHDT and CDR2 YNNKEL (reference sequence). The length of the CDR3 is 14 residues. A note on this clonotype: Antigen specificity is unknown.

For both chains, the TCRalpha and TCRbeta cDNA went through two nested PCRs of about 15 and 9 cycles. TCRdb reanalyzed the 5' RACE reads and collapses them to one entry per CDR3 protein, without DNA. Listed are under 350,000 distinct CDR3 sequences; less than 6.5% falls within the top ten. General study results and limits: It was in IBD patients that TCRbeta diversity (inverse Simpson) was lower than in healthy co-twins.

Each donor had 2.5 to 3 ml of blood drawn. It was from whole blood, with no T cell sorting, that total RNA was isolated. This clonotype was sampled from a human donor with ulcerative colitis or Crohn's disease, or a healthy co-twin of an affected twin (not recorded which). The gene calls are TRBV3-1 and TRBJ2-7; lacking DNA, the TRBD2 call made by TCRdb goes unchecked. Specimen: blood. CDR3 loop: CASSSGLVSYEQYF.